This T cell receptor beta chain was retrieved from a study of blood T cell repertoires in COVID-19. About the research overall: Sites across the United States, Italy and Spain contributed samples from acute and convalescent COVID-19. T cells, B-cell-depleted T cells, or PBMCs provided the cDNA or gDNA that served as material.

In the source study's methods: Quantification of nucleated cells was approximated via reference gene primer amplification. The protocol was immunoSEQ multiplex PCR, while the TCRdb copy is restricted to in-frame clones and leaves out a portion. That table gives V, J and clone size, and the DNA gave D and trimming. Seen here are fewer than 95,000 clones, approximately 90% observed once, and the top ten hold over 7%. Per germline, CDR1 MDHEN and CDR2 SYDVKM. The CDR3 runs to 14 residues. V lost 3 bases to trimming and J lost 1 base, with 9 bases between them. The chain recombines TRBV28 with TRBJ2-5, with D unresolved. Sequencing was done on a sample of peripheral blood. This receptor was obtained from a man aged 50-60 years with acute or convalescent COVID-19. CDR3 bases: TGTGCCAGCAGTTTGGTGGGCCTCCAAGAGACCCAGTACTTC. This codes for CASSLVGLQETQYF.